This T cell receptor (beta chain) was sequenced in a study of beta chain features in type 1 diabetes. Study conclusions and caveats: A possible short-template PCR bias applies equally to patients and controls.

The V and J ends lost 0 bases and 0 bases, in that order; junction bases with no gene match: 7. The CDR3 sequence is 18 residues long. The V gene's germline CDR1 is SGHDT and CDR2 YYEEEE. This clone showed up just a few times. The antigen is not known. Investigators reverse transcribed all isolated RNA, so they sequenced expressed TCRB transcripts. Here immunoSEQ multiplex PCR was the method, and the copy in TCRdb shows in-frame clones only, minus some. The sample carries fewer than 650,000 clones, roughly 15% recorded once. The chain employs TRBV5-6 and TRBJ2-4, with TRBD2 matching over 9 bases. This receptor was taken from a man younger than 35 in good health. Sequencing was done on a sample of naive CD4+ T cells from blood. This CDR3 is CASSLGLAAALAKNIQYF. CDR3 coding DNA: TGTGCCAGCAGCTTGGGACTAGCGGCGGCGTTAGCCAAAAACATTCAGTACTTC.